These 10 T cell receptor beta chains were sequenced from one sample in a study of blood T cells in healthy people across ages. For the second PCR, which ran for roughly 6 to 11 cycles, a sample-barcoded 5' primer and a J-beta primer mix were used. Via MiXCR, TCRdb re-called the 5' RACE reads, giving one row per CDR3 protein. Of about 1,500,000 distinct CDR3 sequences in the sample, around 39% are singletons; the top ten hold around 8%. The sequencing input was blood. The receptors stem from a woman between 18 and 30 years old in good health.

The chain employs TRBV10-3 and TRBJ1-2; D gene uncertain. CDR3 length: 16 residues. CDR1 ENHRY and CDR2 SYGVKD come from the germline V gene. The V gene lost 4 bases and the J gene lost 8 bases, with 23 bases spanning the gap. The CDR3 is CAISANRESQANGYTF. The CDR3, as DNA: TGTGCCATCAGTGCTAACCGGGAGAGCCAAGCGAACGGCTACACCTTC.

The chain is built from TRBV2 and TRBJ2-7, with 11 positions matching TRBD1. Germline V gives CDR1 SNHLY, CDR2 FYNNEI. Trimming cost V 10 bases and J 7 bases; bases outside gene matches: 9. The CDR3 contains 13 residues. The CDR3 loop reads CATGGQGGNEQYF. Here the CDR3 DNA reads TGTGCCACCGGGGGACAGGGGGGTAATGAGCAGTACTTC.

This chain joins TRBV7-2 and TRBJ1-4; D is perhaps TRBD1 (5 bases). V lost 3 bases and J lost 11, with 13 bases in between. This CDR3 has 13 amino acids. Germline V lookup: CDR1 SGHTA, CDR2 FQGNSA. The CDR3 nucleotides are TGTGCCAGCAGCTTCGCGGGGGAGGAGAAACTGTTTTTT. It specifies CASSFAGEEKLFF.

This clonotype was seen a few times. J is TRBJ2-3 and V is TRBV4-1, with D possibly matching TRBD2 (6 bases). V lost 4 bases, J lost 3 bases, and 14 bases lay in between. The CDR3 extends over 15 amino acids. The V gene's germline CDR1 is MGHRA and CDR2 YSYEKL. The CDR3 reads CASSRLREKTDTQYF. In DNA, the CDR3 is TGCGCCAGCAGCCGGCTTCGGGAGAAGACAGATACGCAGTATTTT.

The V and J genes are TRBV20-1 and TRBJ1-2; 8 bases map to TRBD1. The CDR3 is made up of 14 amino acids. The ends lost 0 bases at V and 8 bases at J; junction bases unmatched: 8. Germline values: CDR1 DFQATT, CDR2 SNEGSKA (reference sequence). CDR3 protein: CSARDARGLGGYTF. The CDR3 DNA follows: TGCAGTGCTAGAGATGCCAGGGGGCTTGGGGGCTACACCTTC.

This rearrangement joins TRBV4-2 to TRBJ2-3, with D hard to call. Germline V CDR1 and CDR2: LGHNA, YNFKEQ. The CDR3 length is 16 residues. V lost 3 bases to trimming and J lost 4 bases, with 17 bases between them. As DNA, the CDR3 is TGTGCCAGCAGCCAGACGGCTATCCTTGGAGCAGATACGCAGTATTTT. As protein: CASSQTAILGADTQYF.

V gene TRBV7-2 combines with J gene TRBJ2-1; 12 nucleotides match TRBD2. J was trimmed by 2 bases and V by 5 bases; bases with no gene match: 7. Germline assignment: CDR1 SGHTA and CDR2 FQGNSA. The CDR3 loop spans 17 amino acids. CDR3 DNA: TGTGCCAGCAGCCTTACGCTAGCGGGGGGGCCCTACAATGAGCAGTTCTTC. The encoded protein is CASSLTLAGGPYNEQFF. Looking up the rest from reference TRBV7-2 and TRBJ2-1 gives the full variable domain: GAGVSQSPSNKVTEKGKDVELRCDPISGHTALYWYRQSLGQGLEFLIYFQGNSAPDKSGLPSDRFSAERTGGSVSTLTIQRTQQEDSAVYLCASSLTLAGGPYNEQFFGPGTRLTVL.

The chain couples TRBV28 to TRBJ2-1; 11 positions agree with TRBD2. The J call may be in error: the DNA end matches TRBJ2-7 better. CDR1 and CDR2 from the germline V gene are MDHEN and SYDVKM. The CDR3 loop spans 15 amino acids. CDR3 bases: TGTGCCAGCAGTTATCCTAGCGGGGGGTTGAACGAGCAGTACTTC. Amino acids: CASSYPSGGLNEQYF.

About this clonotype: Germline is not matched at one junction end, which may reflect a read error. This chain links TRBV7-9 with TRBJ2-1; 12 positions agree with TRBD1. The CDR3 runs to 19 residues. The germline gives CDR1 SEHNR, CDR2 FQNEAQ (reference sequence). CDR3: CATADPVGTGGATYNEQFF. DNA of the CDR3: TGCGCCACCGCCGACCCAGTGGGGACAGGGGGCGCGACCTACAATGAGCAGTTCTTC. The full variable domain, in which reference TRBV7-9 and TRBJ2-1 provide the parts outside the CDR3, is DTGVSQNPRHKITKRGQNVTFRCDPISEHNRLYWYRQTLGQGPEFLTYFQNEAQLEKSRLLSDRFSAERPKGSFSTLEIQRTEQGDSAMYLCATADPVGTGGATYNEQFFGPGTRLTVL.

The V and J genes are TRBV7-9 and TRBJ1-5; possibly TRBD1 for D (5 bases). This CDR3 is 16 amino acids long. Germline CDR1 is SEHNR and CDR2 is FQNEAQ (reference sequence). V was pared by 5 bases and J by 6 bases, with 20 bases between. The CDR3 sequence is CASSRDLRDGVQPQHF. The DNA of the CDR3 is TGTGCCAGCAGCCGAGATTTGAGGGACGGGGTTCAGCCCCAGCATTTT.